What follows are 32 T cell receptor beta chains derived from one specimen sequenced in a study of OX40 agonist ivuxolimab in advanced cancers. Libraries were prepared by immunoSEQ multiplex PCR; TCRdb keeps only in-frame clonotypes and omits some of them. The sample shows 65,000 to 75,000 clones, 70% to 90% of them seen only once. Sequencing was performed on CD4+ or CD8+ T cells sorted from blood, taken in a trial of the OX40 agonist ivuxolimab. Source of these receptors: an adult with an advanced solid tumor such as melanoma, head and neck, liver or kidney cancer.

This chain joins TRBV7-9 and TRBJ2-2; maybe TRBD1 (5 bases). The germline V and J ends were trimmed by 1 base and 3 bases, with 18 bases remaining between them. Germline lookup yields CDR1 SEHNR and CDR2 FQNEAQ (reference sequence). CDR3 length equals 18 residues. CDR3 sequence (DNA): TGTGCCAGCAGCTTAGGGCAGGGCGGAGTGCGAGACACCGGGGAGCTGTTTTTT. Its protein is CASSLGQGGVRDTGELFF.

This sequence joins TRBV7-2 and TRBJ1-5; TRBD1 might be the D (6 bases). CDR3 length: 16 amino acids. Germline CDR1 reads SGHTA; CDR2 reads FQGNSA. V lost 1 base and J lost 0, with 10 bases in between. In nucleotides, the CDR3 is TGTGCCAGCAGCTTAGTAGGGGGGGCTAGCAATCAGCCCCAGCATTTT. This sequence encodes CASSLVGGASNQPQHF.

In DNA, the CDR3 is TGTGCCAGCAGCTTAGTGGGACAGGGGGCCACTGAAGCTTTCTTT. Its protein product is CASSLVGQGATEAFF. The chain is built from TRBV7-3 and TRBJ1-1, with 12 nucleotides matching TRBD1. Germline CDR1 SGHTA, CDR2 FQGTGA. The CDR3 extends over 15 amino acids. V gave up 2 bases and J gave up 4 bases; unmatched junction bases: 2.

The CDR3 nucleotides read TGTGCCAGCAGTTACCCACAGAGGAACGGAGAGACCCAGTACTTC. Translating it yields CASSYPQRNGETQYF. V is TRBV6-6 and J is TRBJ2-5; D is uncertain. The V gene's germline CDR1 is MNHNY and CDR2 SVGAGI (reference sequence). Trimming took 2 bases from V and 4 from J, leaving 14 bases between them. The CDR3 covers 15 residues.

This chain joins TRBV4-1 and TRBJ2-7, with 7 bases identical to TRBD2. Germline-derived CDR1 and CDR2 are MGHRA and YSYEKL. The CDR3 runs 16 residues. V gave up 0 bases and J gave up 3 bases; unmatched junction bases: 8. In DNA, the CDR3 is TGCGCCAGCAGCCAAGATCTGGCGGGAGCTCTCTACGAGCAGTACTTC. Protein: CASSQDLAGALYEQYF.

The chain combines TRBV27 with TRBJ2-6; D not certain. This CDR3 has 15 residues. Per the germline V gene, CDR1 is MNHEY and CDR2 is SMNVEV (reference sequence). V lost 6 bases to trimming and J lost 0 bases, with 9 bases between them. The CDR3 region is CASSPRYSGANVLTF. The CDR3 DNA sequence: TGTGCCAGCAGCCCACGGTACTCTGGGGCCAACGTCCTGACTTTC.

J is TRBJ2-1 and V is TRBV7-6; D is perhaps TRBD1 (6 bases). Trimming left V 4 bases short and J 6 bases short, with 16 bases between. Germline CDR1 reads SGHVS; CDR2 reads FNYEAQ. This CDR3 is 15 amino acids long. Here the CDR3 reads CASSSLRDTGNEQFF. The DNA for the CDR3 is TGTGCCAGCAGCTCACTCCGGGACACAGGCAATGAGCAGTTCTTC. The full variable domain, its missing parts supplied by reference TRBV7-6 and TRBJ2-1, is GAGVSQSPRYKVTKRGQDVALRCDPISGHVSLYWYRQALGQGPEFLTYFNYEAQQDKSGLPNDRFSAERPEGSISTLTIQRTEQRDSAMYRCASSSLRDTGNEQFFGPGTRLTVL.

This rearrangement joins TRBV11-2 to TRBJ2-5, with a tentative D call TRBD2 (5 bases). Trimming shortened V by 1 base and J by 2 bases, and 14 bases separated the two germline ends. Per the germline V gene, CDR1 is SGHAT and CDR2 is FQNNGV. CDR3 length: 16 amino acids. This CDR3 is CASSLVLDPRQETQYF. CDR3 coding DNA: TGTGCCAGCAGCTTAGTACTAGACCCTCGGCAAGAGACCCAGTACTTC.

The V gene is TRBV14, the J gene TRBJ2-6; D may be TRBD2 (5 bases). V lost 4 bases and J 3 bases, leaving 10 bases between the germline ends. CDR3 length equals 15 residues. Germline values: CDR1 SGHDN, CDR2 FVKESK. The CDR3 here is CASSRLGGGANVLTF. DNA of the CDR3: TGTGCCAGCAGCCGCTTAGGAGGTGGGGCCAACGTCCTGACTTTC.

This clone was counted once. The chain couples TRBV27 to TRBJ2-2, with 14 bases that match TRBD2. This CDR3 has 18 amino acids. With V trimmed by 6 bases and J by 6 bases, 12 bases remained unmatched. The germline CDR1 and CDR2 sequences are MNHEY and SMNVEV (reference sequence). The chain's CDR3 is CASRGETSGRALAGELFF. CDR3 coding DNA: TGTGCCAGCAGGGGCGAGACTAGCGGGAGGGCCCTCGCCGGGGAGCTGTTTTTT.

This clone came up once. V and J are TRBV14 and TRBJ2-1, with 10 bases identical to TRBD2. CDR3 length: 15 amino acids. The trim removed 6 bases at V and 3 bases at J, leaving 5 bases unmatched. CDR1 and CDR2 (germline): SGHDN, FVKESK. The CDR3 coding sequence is TGTGCCAGCAGAAAGGGACTAGCGATCTACAATGAGCAGTTCTTC. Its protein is CASRKGLAIYNEQFF.

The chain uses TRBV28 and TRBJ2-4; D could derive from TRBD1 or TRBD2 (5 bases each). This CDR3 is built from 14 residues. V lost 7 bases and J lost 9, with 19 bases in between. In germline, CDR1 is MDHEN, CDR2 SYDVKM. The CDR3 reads CASTASRAGSIQYF. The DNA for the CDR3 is TGTGCCAGCACTGCTTCGAGGGCAGGGTCCATTCAGTACTTC.

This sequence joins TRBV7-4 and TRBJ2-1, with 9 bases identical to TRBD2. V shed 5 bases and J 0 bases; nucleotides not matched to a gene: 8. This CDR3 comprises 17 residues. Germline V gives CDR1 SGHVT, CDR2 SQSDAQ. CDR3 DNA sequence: TGTGCCAGCAGCAATGGGACTAGCCGTAACTCCTACAATGAGCAGTTCTTC. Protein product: CASSNGTSRNSYNEQFF.

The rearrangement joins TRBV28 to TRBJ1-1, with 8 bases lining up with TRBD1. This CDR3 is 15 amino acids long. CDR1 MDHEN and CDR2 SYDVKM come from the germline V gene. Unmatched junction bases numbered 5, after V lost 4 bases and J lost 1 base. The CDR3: CASSSGGEANTEAFF. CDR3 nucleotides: TGTGCCAGCAGTTCAGGGGGCGAGGCGAACACTGAAGCTTTCTTT.

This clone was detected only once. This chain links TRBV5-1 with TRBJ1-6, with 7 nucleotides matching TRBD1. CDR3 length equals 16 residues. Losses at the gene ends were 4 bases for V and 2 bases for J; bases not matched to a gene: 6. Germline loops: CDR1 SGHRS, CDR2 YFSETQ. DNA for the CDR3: TGCGCCAGCAGCCAGGGGGGACAGCCCTATAATTCACCCCTCCACTTT. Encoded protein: CASSQGGQPYNSPLHF.

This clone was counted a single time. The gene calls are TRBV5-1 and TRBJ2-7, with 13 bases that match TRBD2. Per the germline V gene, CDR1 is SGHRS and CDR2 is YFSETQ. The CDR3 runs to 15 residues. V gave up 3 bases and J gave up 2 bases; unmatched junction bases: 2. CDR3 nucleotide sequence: TGCGCCAGCAGCTCCGGGACTAGCGGGGCCTACGAGCAGTACTTC. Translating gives CASSSGTSGAYEQYF.

The CDR3 sequence: CASSALDRKTIYF. The CDR3 DNA is TGTGCCAGCAGCGCACTCGACAGGAAGACCATATATTTT. V is TRBV7-9 and J is TRBJ1-3; a possible D gene is TRBD1 (6 bases). V lost 5 bases and J lost 10, with 15 bases in between. The germline gives CDR1 SEHNR, CDR2 FQNEAQ (reference sequence). There are 13 residues in the CDR3.

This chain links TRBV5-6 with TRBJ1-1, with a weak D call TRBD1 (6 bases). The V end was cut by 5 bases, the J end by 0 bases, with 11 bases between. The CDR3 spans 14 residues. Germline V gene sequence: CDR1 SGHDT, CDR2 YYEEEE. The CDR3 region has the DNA TGTGCCAGCAGGCCTACAGGGCTGAACACTGAAGCTTTCTTT. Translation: CASRPTGLNTEAFF.

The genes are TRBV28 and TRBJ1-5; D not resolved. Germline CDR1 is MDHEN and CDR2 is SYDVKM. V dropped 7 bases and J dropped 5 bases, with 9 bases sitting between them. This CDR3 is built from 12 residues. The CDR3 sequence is CASTDGDQPQHF. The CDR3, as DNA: TGTGCCAGCACCGACGGAGATCAGCCCCAGCATTTT.

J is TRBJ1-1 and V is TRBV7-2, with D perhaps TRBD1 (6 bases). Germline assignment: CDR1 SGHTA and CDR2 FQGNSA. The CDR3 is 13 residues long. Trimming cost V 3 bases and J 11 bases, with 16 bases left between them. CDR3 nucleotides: TGTGCCAGCAGCTTCGTTAGGGGGGAGGTGGCTTTCTTT. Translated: CASSFVRGEVAFF.

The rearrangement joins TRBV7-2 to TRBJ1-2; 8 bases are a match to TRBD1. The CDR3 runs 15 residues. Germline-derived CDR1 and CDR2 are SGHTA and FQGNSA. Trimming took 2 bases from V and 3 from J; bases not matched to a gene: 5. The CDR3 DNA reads TGTGCCAGCAGCTTATTTCAGGGGGCCTACTATGGCTACACCTTC. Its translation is CASSLFQGAYYGYTF.

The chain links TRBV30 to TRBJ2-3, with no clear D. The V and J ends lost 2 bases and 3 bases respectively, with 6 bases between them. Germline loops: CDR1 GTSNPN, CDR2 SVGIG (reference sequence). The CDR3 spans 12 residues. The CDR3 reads CAWSTGTDTQYF. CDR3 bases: TGTGCCTGGAGTACGGGTACAGATACGCAGTATTTT.

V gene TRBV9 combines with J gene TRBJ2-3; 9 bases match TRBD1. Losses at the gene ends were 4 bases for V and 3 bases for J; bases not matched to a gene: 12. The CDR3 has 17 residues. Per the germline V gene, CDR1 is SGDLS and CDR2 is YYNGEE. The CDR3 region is CASSLLYTGTGTDTQYF. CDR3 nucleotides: TGTGCCAGCAGCTTACTGTATACAGGGACAGGGACAGATACGCAGTATTTT.

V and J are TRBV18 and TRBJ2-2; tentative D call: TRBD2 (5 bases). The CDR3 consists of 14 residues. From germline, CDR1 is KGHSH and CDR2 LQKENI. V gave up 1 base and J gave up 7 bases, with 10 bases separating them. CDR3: CASSPLTGNGELFF. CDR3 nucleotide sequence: TGTGCCAGCTCACCACTGACGGGAAACGGGGAGCTGTTTTTT.

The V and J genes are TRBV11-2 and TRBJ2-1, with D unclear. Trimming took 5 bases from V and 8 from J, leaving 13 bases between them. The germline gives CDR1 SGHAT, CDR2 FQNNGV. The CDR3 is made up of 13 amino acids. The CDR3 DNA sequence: TGTGCCAGCAGCCGGAGCGAGCTGCATGAGCAGTTCTTC. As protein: CASSRSELHEQFF.

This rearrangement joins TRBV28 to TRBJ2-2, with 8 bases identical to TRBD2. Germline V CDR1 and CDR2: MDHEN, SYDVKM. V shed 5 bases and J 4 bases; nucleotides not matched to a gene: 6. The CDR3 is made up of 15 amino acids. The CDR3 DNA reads TGTGCCAGCAGTAAGTGGCGGGAGGCCACCGGGGAGCTGTTTTTT. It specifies CASSKWREATGELFF.

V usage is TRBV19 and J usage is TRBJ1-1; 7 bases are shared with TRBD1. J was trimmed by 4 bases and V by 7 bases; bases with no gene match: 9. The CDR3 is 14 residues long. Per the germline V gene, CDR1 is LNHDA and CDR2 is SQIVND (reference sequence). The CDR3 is CASTPDRRSTEAFF. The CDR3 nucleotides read TGTGCCAGTACCCCGGACAGGAGGAGCACTGAAGCTTTCTTT.

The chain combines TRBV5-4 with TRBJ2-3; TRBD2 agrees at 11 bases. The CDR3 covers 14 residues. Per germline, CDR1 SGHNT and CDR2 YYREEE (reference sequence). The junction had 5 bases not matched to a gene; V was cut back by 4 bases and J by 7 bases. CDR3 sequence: CASSSTSGSYTQYF. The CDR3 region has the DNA TGTGCCAGCAGCAGTACTAGCGGGAGTTATACGCAGTATTTT.

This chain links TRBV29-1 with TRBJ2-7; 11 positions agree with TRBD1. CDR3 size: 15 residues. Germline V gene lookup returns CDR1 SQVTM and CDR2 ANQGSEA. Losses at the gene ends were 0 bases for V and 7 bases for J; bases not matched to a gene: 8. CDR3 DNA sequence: TGCAGCGTTGAAGATTGGGGGACAGGGGGGCGAGAGCAGTACTTC. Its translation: CSVEDWGTGGREQYF.

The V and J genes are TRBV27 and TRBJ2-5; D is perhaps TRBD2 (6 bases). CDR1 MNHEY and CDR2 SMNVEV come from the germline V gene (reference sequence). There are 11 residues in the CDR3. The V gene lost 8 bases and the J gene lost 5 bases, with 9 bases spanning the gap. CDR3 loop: CASRTKETQYF. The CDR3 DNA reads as TGTGCCAGCCGGACTAAGGAGACCCAGTACTTC.

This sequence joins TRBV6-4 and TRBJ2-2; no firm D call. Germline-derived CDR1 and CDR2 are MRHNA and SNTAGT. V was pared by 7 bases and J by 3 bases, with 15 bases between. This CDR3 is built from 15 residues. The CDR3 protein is CASTALRGDTGELFF. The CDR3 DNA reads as TGTGCCAGCACCGCCCTGAGAGGCGACACCGGGGAGCTGTTTTTT.

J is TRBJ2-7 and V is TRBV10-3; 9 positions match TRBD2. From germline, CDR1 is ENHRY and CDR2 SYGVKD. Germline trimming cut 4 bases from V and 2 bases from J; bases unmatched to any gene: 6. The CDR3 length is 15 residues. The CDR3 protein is CAISGDSGRTYEQYF. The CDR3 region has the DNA TGTGCCATCAGTGGGGACAGCGGGAGGACCTACGAGCAGTACTTC.